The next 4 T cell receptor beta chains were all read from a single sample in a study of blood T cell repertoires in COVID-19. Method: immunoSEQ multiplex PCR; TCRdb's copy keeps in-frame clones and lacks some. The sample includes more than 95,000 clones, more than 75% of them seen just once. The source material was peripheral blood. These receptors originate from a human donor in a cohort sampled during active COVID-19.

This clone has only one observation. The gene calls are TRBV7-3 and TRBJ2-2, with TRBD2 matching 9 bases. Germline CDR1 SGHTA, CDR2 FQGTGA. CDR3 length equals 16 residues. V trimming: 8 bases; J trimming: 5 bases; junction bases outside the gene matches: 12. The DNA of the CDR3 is TGTGCCAGCCAAGAGGGGGGCCTAGCGGGGACCGGGGAGCTGTTTTTT. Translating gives CASQEGGLAGTGELFF. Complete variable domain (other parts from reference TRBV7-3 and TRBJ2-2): GAGVSQTPSNKVTEKGKYVELRCDPISGHTALYWYRQSLGQGPEFLIYFQGTGAADDSGLPNDRFFAVRPEGSVSTLKIQRTERGDSAVYLCASQEGGLAGTGELFFGEGSRLTVL.

CDR3 protein: CASSPGDRGYGYTF. The CDR3 DNA reads as TGTGCCAGCAGCCCCGGGGACAGGGGCTATGGCTACACCTTC. V usage is TRBV28 and J usage is TRBJ1-2; TRBD1 aligns across 10 bases. With 6 bases clipped from V and 4 bases from J, the junction kept 5 bases outside the gene matches. Germline lookup yields CDR1 MDHEN and CDR2 SYDVKM. The CDR3 length is 14 residues.

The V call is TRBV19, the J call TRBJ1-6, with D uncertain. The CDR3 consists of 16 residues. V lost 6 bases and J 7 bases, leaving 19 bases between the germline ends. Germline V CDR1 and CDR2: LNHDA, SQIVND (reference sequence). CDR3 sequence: CASSRTLITRNSPLHF. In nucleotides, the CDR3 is TGTGCCAGTAGCCGAACCCTCATCACCAGGAATTCACCCCTCCACTTT.

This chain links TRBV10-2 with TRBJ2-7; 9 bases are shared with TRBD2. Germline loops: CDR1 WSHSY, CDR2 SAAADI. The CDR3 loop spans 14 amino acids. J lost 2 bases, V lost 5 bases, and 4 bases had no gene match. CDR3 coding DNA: TGCGCCAGCAGTCGTAGCGGGGGCACCTACGAGCAGTACTTC. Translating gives CASSRSGGTYEQYF.